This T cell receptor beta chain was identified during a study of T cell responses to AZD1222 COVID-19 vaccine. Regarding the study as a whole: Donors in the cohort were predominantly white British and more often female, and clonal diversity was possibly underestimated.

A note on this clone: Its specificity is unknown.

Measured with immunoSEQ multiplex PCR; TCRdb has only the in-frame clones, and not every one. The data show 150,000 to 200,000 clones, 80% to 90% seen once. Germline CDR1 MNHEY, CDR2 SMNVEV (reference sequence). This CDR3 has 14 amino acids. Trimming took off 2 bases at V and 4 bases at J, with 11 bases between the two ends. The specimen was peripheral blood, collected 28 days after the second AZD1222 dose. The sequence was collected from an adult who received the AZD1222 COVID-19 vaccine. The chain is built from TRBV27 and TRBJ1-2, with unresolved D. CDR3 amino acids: CASSLSARIYGYTF. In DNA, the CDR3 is TGTGCCAGCAGTTTAAGCGCCAGAATCTATGGCTACACCTTC.